Shown below are 26 T cell receptor beta chains from a single sample sequenced in a study of blood T cell repertoires in COVID-19. Clones were sequenced by immunoSEQ multiplex PCR, and TCRdb holds only the in-frame ones, with some missing. The data contain 150,000 to 200,000 clones, around 86% of them singletons. The specimen was peripheral blood. The receptors derive from a woman of 80 years or more in a cohort sampled during active or convalescent COVID-19.

This clone was seen ten or more times. V and J are TRBV19 and TRBJ1-1; maybe TRBD1 (6 bases). The CDR3 is made up of 16 amino acids. Between the trimmed V and J ends, which lost 6 bases and 6 bases, there was a span of 23 bases. Germline CDR1 LNHDA, CDR2 SQIVND (reference sequence). The CDR3 coding sequence is TGTGCCAGTAGCCCGCAATCCGCACAGGGATTCTCTGAAGCTTTCTTT. Translation: CASSPQSAQGFSEAFF.

This chain uses TRBV12-3 or TRBV12-4 with TRBJ2-3; D unresolved. CDR3 size: 11 residues. Trimming took 5 bases from V and 6 from J, leaving 6 bases between them. The CDR3: CASSRLDTQYF. CDR3 nucleotide sequence: TGTGCCAGCAGTCGTCTGGATACGCAGTATTTT.

The chain couples TRBV24-1 to TRBJ2-2; 8 bases align to TRBD1. Germline CDR1 is KGHDR and CDR2 is SFDVKD. J was trimmed by 2 bases and V by 4 bases; bases with no gene match: 5. The CDR3 covers 16 residues. The DNA for the CDR3 is TGTGCCACCAGTGACTTGGGACAGGCCAACACCGGGGAGCTGTTTTTT. It encodes CATSDLGQANTGELFF.

The J gene is TRBJ1-4, the V gene TRBV18; possibly TRBD1 for D (6 bases). Germline lookup yields CDR1 KGHSH and CDR2 LQKENI. The CDR3 length is 14 residues. V lost 3 bases, J lost 5 bases, and 10 bases lay in between. In DNA form, the CDR3 reads TGTGCCAGCTCACCCGGGACAAAGAATGAAAAACTGTTTTTT. It translates to CASSPGTKNEKLFF.

The V and J genes are TRBV18 and TRBJ1-1; D perhaps matches TRBD1 (6 bases). Trimming shortened V by 3 bases and J by 10 bases, and 21 bases separated the two germline ends. The CDR3 has 15 amino acids. Germline loops: CDR1 KGHSH, CDR2 LQKENI. CDR3 DNA: TGTGCCAGCTCACCCCGGACAGAACCGCAGAGGGCAGCTTTCTTT. It specifies CASSPRTEPQRAAFF.

This rearrangement joins TRBV12-1 to TRBJ2-2; the D call in the table, TRBD1, was not verified against the DNA. TRBV12-1 represents a pseudogene. The CDR3 totals 24 residues. CDR3 in amino acids: CASSSILRDRGSLEDTTNTGELFF. The CDR3 nucleotides are TGTGCCAGCAGCTCGATACTACGCGACAGGGGGTCTCTCGAAGACACCACGAACACCGGGGAGCTGTTTTTT.

The chain joins TRBV6-6 to TRBJ2-1; TRBD1 agrees at 10 bases. The V segment lost 11 bases and the J segment 8 bases; nucleotides outside the gene matches: 9. Germline loops: CDR1 MNHNY, CDR2 SVGAGI (reference sequence). This CDR3 is 13 amino acids long. The CDR3 sequence: CAPGDRGVDEQFF. The CDR3 DNA is TGTGCCCCCGGGGACAGGGGTGTTGATGAGCAGTTCTTC.

The rearrangement links TRBV25-1 to TRBJ2-6; tentative D call: TRBD1 (6 bases). V gave up 3 bases and J gave up 2 bases, with 11 bases separating them. The V gene's germline CDR1 is MGHDK and CDR2 SYGVNS. This CDR3 comprises 16 residues. This CDR3 is CASSDGTTTGANVLTF. The CDR3 nucleotides are TGTGCCAGCAGTGATGGGACAACTACTGGGGCCAACGTCCTGACTTTC.

V usage is TRBV11-3 and J usage is TRBJ2-2, with 8 bases identical to TRBD1. The CDR3 has 15 residues. The J segment lost 8 bases and the V segment lost 5 bases, leaving 10 bases of the junction unmatched. The germline V gene encodes CDR1 SGHNT and CDR2 YENEEA. This CDR3 reads CASSRHGTGSGELFF. In DNA form, the CDR3 reads TGTGCCAGCAGCCGACATGGGACAGGCTCAGGGGAGCTGTTTTTT.

This clone was observed a single time. The chain combines TRBV4-1 with TRBJ1-3; maybe TRBD1 (5 bases). The CDR3 is 16 residues long. V lost 1 base and J 6 bases, leaving 16 bases between the germline ends. Looked up from germline, CDR1 is MGHRA and CDR2 is YSYEKL. CDR3 protein: CASSQVGRGGENTIYF. In DNA, the CDR3 is TGCGCCAGCAGCCAAGTGGGACGGGGGGGAGAAAACACCATATATTTT.

CDR3: CASSFGQGGNTIYF. For the CDR3, the DNA is TGTGCCAGCAGCTTTGGACAGGGAGGAAACACCATATATTTT. The rearrangement uses TRBV7-2 and TRBJ1-3; TRBD1 matches at 8 bases. Germline V gene sequence: CDR1 SGHTA, CDR2 FQGNSA. CDR3 length: 14 amino acids. Trimming took 3 bases from V and 4 from J; bases not matched to a gene: 2. Full variable domain (outside the CDR3, taken from reference TRBV7-2 and TRBJ1-3): GAGVSQSPSNKVTEKGKDVELRCDPISGHTALYWYRQSLGQGLEFLIYFQGNSAPDKSGLPSDRFSAERTGGSVSTLTIQRTQQEDSAVYLCASSFGQGGNTIYFGEGSWLTVV.

This chain joins TRBV6-5 and TRBJ1-5; D is undetermined. The germline V gene encodes CDR1 MNHEY and CDR2 SVGAGI. Trimming left V 2 bases short and J 1 base short, with 6 bases between. The CDR3 loop spans 14 amino acids. This CDR3 reads CASSYRESNQPQHF. In DNA, the CDR3 is TGTGCCAGCAGTTACAGGGAGAGCAATCAGCCCCAGCATTTT.

This clone has only one observation. The chain employs TRBV5-1 and TRBJ2-4, with D possibly matching TRBD2 (6 bases). The V and J ends lost 4 bases and 1 base respectively, with 21 bases between them. The CDR3 contains 18 residues. The germline gives CDR1 SGHRS, CDR2 YFSETQ. The CDR3 nucleotides read TGCGCCAGCAGCCCGGGACTTACTCCAACGGGGGCCAAAAACATTCAGTACTTC. Amino acid sequence: CASSPGLTPTGAKNIQYF.

This chain's CDR3 is CASKRANYGYTF. DNA of the CDR3: TGTGCCAGTAAGCGGGCTAACTATGGCTACACCTTC. This chain joins TRBV19 and TRBJ1-2; D is undetermined. The germline V gene has CDR1 LNHDA and CDR2 SQIVND (reference sequence). This CDR3 spans 12 amino acids. The germline V and J ends were trimmed by 7 bases and 0 bases, with 6 bases remaining between them.

This chain joins TRBV19 and TRBJ2-1; TRBD1 is a possible D gene (5 bases). The CDR3 length is 17 residues. Germline CDR1 reads LNHDA; CDR2 reads SQIVND (reference sequence). V was pared by 3 bases and J by 2 bases, with 17 bases between. The CDR3 region has the DNA TGTGCCAGTAGTATTCGCGCTCAGGGTTTACCCTACAATGAGCAGTTCTTC. Its translation: CASSIRAQGLPYNEQFF.

The chain employs TRBV3-1 (or the pseudogene TRBV3-2) and TRBJ1-1; D is perhaps TRBD1 (5 bases). The V end was cut by 4 bases, the J end by 1 base, with 10 bases between. CDR1 is LGHDT and CDR2 is YNNKEL in the germline V gene (reference sequence). This CDR3 has 14 residues. DNA for the CDR3: TGTGCCAGCAGCCGAGTGGGGCCGAACACTGAAGCTTTCTTT. Its protein is CASSRVGPNTEAFF.

The chain employs TRBV7-9 and TRBJ2-3; D not resolved. The germline V gene has CDR1 SEHNR and CDR2 FQNEAQ (reference sequence). V lost 3 bases and J 0 bases, leaving 10 bases between the germline ends. The CDR3 consists of 15 residues. The CDR3 DNA reads TGTGCCAGCAGCTTCTCGGGTCTAAGCACAGATACGCAGTATTTT. Translating it yields CASSFSGLSTDTQYF.

This chain links TRBV7-9 with TRBJ2-7, with 10 bases matching TRBD2. V was pared by 4 bases and J by 4 bases, with 7 bases of the junction left unmatched. The CDR3 totals 15 residues. The germline CDR1 and CDR2 sequences are SEHNR and FQNEAQ (reference sequence). This CDR3 reads CASSSRTSGEYEQYV. CDR3 DNA sequence: TGTGCCAGCAGCTCTAGGACTAGCGGAGAGTACGAGCAGTACGTC.

The J gene is TRBJ2-7, the V gene TRBV5-1; 10 positions agree with TRBD2. The junction had 6 bases not matched to a gene; V was cut back by 4 bases and J by 2 bases. CDR3 length: 15 residues. Germline V CDR1 and CDR2: SGHRS, YFSETQ. This chain's CDR3 is CASSLQRGGTYEQYV. In nucleotides, the CDR3 is TGCGCCAGCAGCCTTCAGCGGGGGGGCACCTACGAGCAGTACGTC.

The rearrangement links TRBV4-3 to TRBJ2-1; TRBD2 matches 11 bases. The germline V gene encodes CDR1 LGHNA and CDR2 YSLEER. The CDR3 totals 18 residues. Trimming at V came to 4 bases and at J to 7 bases, leaving 15 bases not matched to a gene. The CDR3: CASSPRRLAGGSGNEQFF. The CDR3 DNA sequence: TGCGCCAGCAGCCCGCGAAGGCTAGCGGGGGGTTCGGGTAATGAGCAGTTCTTC.

The CDR3 here is CASSRHRETQYF. The CDR3 DNA sequence: TGTGCCAGCAGCCGACATCGGGAGACCCAGTACTTC. The rearrangement links TRBV7-8 to TRBJ2-5; D is ambiguous. The V end was cut by 5 bases, the J end by 5 bases, with 9 bases between. Germline V gene sequence: CDR1 SGHVS, CDR2 FQNEAQ. There are 12 residues in the CDR3.

The chain uses TRBV29-1 and TRBJ2-7, with TRBD1 identical over 7 bases. The CDR3 extends over 13 amino acids. CDR1 is SQVTM, CDR2 ANQGSEA, per germline. The J segment lost 3 bases and the V segment lost 6 bases, leaving 8 bases of the junction unmatched. The DNA for the CDR3 is TGCAGCGTAGCGAAGGGGGCAGGCTACGAGCAGTACGTC. Translated, it gives CSVAKGAGYEQYV.

The genes are TRBV6-5 and TRBJ2-7; 8 nucleotides align to TRBD1. There are 12 residues in the CDR3. Germline V CDR1 and CDR2: MNHEY, SVGAGI. The ends lost 6 bases at V and 5 bases at J; junction bases unmatched: 3. CDR3 nucleotide sequence: TGTGCCAGCAGCCCGACAGGGGACGAGCAGTACTTC. Translation: CASSPTGDEQYF.

The genes are TRBV7-9 and TRBJ1-2; perhaps TRBD1 as D (5 bases). V gave up 4 bases and J gave up 5 bases, with 17 bases separating them. CDR1 and CDR2 (germline): SEHNR, FQNEAQ (reference sequence). The length of the CDR3 is 15 residues. CDR3 coding DNA: TGTGCCAGCAGCTGGAGTGGGGGGGACGAATATGGCTACACCTTC. This encodes CASSWSGGDEYGYTF.

The rearrangement joins TRBV10-3 to TRBJ1-5; D might be TRBD1 (6 bases). The germline gives CDR1 ENHRY, CDR2 SYGVKD. V was trimmed by 1 base and J by 6 bases, leaving 25 bases between them. This CDR3 comprises 19 residues. CDR3 loop: CAISEYGGMLSGGGQPQHF. CDR3 sequence (DNA): TGTGCCATCAGTGAGTATGGGGGCATGCTATCAGGCGGGGGTCAGCCCCAGCATTTT.

J is TRBJ2-3 and V is TRBV9, with D possibly matching TRBD2 (6 bases). This CDR3 is built from 14 residues. CDR1 is SGDLS and CDR2 is YYNGEE in the germline V gene. Trimming took off 4 bases at V and 0 bases at J, with 9 bases between the two ends. CDR3 sequence: CASSNRESTDTQYF. The CDR3 DNA follows: TGTGCCAGCAGCAACCGGGAGAGCACAGATACGCAGTATTTT.